Listed below are T cell receptor beta chains from one sample, sequenced in a study of a mutant IDH1 vaccine in newly diagnosed glioma. Here immunoSEQ multiplex PCR was the method, and the copy in TCRdb shows in-frame clones only, minus some. This sample has over 40,000 clones, with approximately 90% found just once. Their target antigens are unknown. Specimen: PBMCs, collected from a glioma patient whose treatment included an IDH1 peptide vaccine. These receptors were taken from a man aged 40-49 years with glioma. Each CDR3 is given with its conserved first and last residue. D genes are given only for firm matches. Only part of the rows carry a size: once, few, many, or a class if the clone is expanded.

V gene	J gene	D gene	clone size	CDR3 protein	CDR3 DNA
TRBV7-9	TRBJ1-1	-	-	CASSLEHRTTEAFF	TGTGCCAGCAGCTTAGAACATCGTACGACTGAAGCTTTCTTT
TRBV5-6	TRBJ2-7	TRBD1	-	CASSYRGASYEQYF	TGTGCCAGCAGCTACAGGGGGGCCAGCTACGAGCAGTACTTC
TRBV5-4	TRBJ2-1	-	once	CASSNRFRDNEQFF	TGTGCCAGCAGCAATCGGTTCAGAGACAATGAGCAGTTCTTC
TRBV11-3	TRBJ2-5	-	-	CASSLGGHPWETQYF	TGTGCCAGCAGCTTAGGGGGACACCCATGGGAGACCCAGTACTTC
TRBV10-2	TRBJ2-2	TRBD2	-	CASRFPLAGANTGELFF	TGCGCCAGCAGATTTCCCCTAGCGGGAGCTAACACCGGGGAGCTGTTTTTT
TRBV11-1	TRBJ2-6	-	-	CASSPRISSGANVLTF	TGTGCCAGCAGCCCCCGGATCTCCTCTGGGGCCAACGTCCTGACTTTC
TRBV5-4	TRBJ2-5	-	-	CASSPSGYTRQETQYF	TGTGCCAGCAGCCCTTCTGGGTACACACGCCAAGAGACCCAGTACTTC
TRBV28	TRBJ2-2	TRBD2	-	CATLNWASGRVKIGELFF	TGTGCCACCCTAAACTGGGCTAGCGGGAGGGTAAAGATCGGGGAGCTGTTTTTT
TRBV4-2	TRBJ2-2	TRBD2	few	CASSQGRGEPGELFF	TGTGCCAGCAGCCAAGGGCGGGGGGAACCCGGGGAGCTGTTTTTT
TRBV6-5	TRBJ2-3	-	-	CAAGRRASTDTQYF	TGTGCCGCCGGAAGGAGAGCTAGCACAGATACGCAGTATTTT
TRBV19	TRBJ2-7	-	-	CASGGPSSYEQYF	TGTGCCAGTGGAGGGCCAAGCTCCTACGAGCAGTACTTC
TRBV6-1	TRBJ2-1	-	-	CASSEDRSSYNEQFF	TGTGCCAGCAGCGAGGACCGGAGCTCCTACAATGAGCAGTTCTTC
TRBV28	TRBJ2-2	TRBD2	once	CASSREGTTYTGELFF	TGTGCCAGCAGTCGCGAGGGGACTACCTACACCGGGGAGCTGTTTTTT
TRBV30	TRBJ1-1	-	-	CAWKGVGARVNTEAFF	TGTGCCTGGAAGGGGGTGGGGGCGAGGGTCAACACTGAAGCTTTCTTT
TRBV27	TRBJ1-1	TRBD1	-	CASSLQGVYGTEAFF	TGTGCCAGCAGTCTACAGGGGGTTTATGGAACTGAAGCTTTCTTT
TRBV5-1	TRBJ2-1	-	-	CASSWGATSSYNEQFF	TGCGCCAGCAGCTGGGGGGCAACAAGCTCCTACAATGAGCAGTTCTTC
TRBV2	TRBJ2-1	-	-	CASRSGTPSYNEQFF	TGTGCCAGCAGGTCCGGGACCCCCTCCTACAATGAGCAGTTCTTC
TRBV18	TRBJ2-5	-	once	CASSSILTGQETQYF	TGTGCCAGCTCATCGATTTTGACCGGACAAGAGACCCAGTACTTC
TRBV11-3	TRBJ1-1	-	once	CASSRGGAGGTEAFF	TGTGCCAGCAGCCGTGGAGGGGCGGGGGGCACTGAAGCTTTCTTT
TRBV10-3	TRBJ2-1	-	-	CAISEVQGEAYNEQFF	TGTGCCATCAGTGAGGTCCAGGGTGAAGCCTACAATGAGCAGTTCTTC
TRBV20-1	TRBJ1-1	-	-	CSARDGENWFF	TGCAGTGCTAGAGATGGGGAGAACTGGTTCTTT
TRBV11-1	TRBJ1-1	-	-	CASSWPGLEAFF	TGTGCCAGCAGCTGGCCCGGGTTAGAAGCTTTCTTT
TRBV5-1	TRBJ1-4	-	-	CASSSGQSPSGEKLFF	TGCGCCAGCAGCTCGGGGCAAAGTCCATCAGGGGAAAAACTGTTTTTT
TRBV6-1	TRBJ1-2	-	-	CASTRRGDSYGYTF	TGTGCCAGCACCCGAAGGGGAGACAGCTATGGCTACACCTTC
TRBV5-8	TRBJ2-5	-	-	CASSLGAETQYF	TGTGCCAGCAGCTTGGGAGCCGAGACCCAGTACTTC
TRBV7-2	TRBJ1-2	-	-	CASSLVTGDNYGYTF	TGTGCCAGCAGCTTAGTTACAGGTGATAACTATGGCTACACCTTC
TRBV4-3	TRBJ2-3	-	-	CASSQGGARSTDTQYF	TGCGCCAGCAGCCAGGGGGGGGCCCGTAGCACAGATACGCAGTATTTT
TRBV2	TRBJ1-1	TRBD1	-	CASSVFGQGVRKNTEAFF	TGTGCCAGCAGCGTATTCGGACAGGGCGTGAGAAAGAACACTGAAGCTTTCTTT
TRBV4-1	TRBJ2-3	-	-	CASSQDPGPSTDTQYF	TGCGCCAGCAGCCAAGACCCGGGACCGTCCACAGATACGCAGTATTTT
TRBV9	TRBJ2-6	-	-	CASSGIGTGSGANVLTF	TGTGCCAGCAGCGGCATCGGGACGGGCTCTGGGGCCAACGTCCTGACTTTC
TRBV6-5	TRBJ1-1	-	-	CASRVLGNTEAFF	TGTGCCAGCAGGGTCCTCGGGAACACTGAAGCTTTCTTT
TRBV2	TRBJ1-1	-	once	CASSEVGGGSTEAFF	TGTGCCAGCAGTGAAGTAGGGGGAGGGAGCACTGAAGCTTTCTTT
TRBV7-9	TRBJ2-6	-	-	CASSPTTGANVLTF	TGTGCCAGCAGCCCCACGACTGGGGCCAACGTCCTGACTTTC
TRBV7-9	TRBJ1-5	-	-	CASSHSLGGNQPQHF	TGTGCCAGCAGCCACAGCCTAGGGGGCAATCAGCCCCAGCATTTT
TRBV20-1	TRBJ1-1	-	once	CSARASQQAFF	TGCAGTGCTAGAGCCTCCCAACAAGCTTTCTTT
TRBV6-6	TRBJ1-4	-	-	CASNLQVGEKLFF	TGTGCCAGCAATCTTCAAGTGGGGGAAAAACTGTTTTTT
TRBV7-8	TRBJ1-5	-	-	CASSSMGQVGLHQPQHF	TGTGCCAGCAGCTCAATGGGGCAGGTAGGGCTCCATCAGCCCCAGCATTTT
TRBV30	TRBJ1-4	-	few	CAWSLSLRGTNEKLFF	TGTGCCTGGAGTCTATCTCTCCGTGGAACTAATGAAAAACTGTTTTTT
TRBV5-5	TRBJ1-1	-	once	CASSPAGGRAFF	TGTGCCAGCAGCCCCGCGGGGGGAAGAGCTTTCTTT
TRBV5-1	TRBJ1-1	-	-	CASSFRIMNTEAFF	TGCGCCAGCAGCTTTCGTATCATGAACACTGAAGCTTTCTTT
TRBV5-5	TRBJ2-1	-	-	CASSLYNEQFF	TGTGCCAGCAGTCTTTACAATGAGCAGTTCTTC
TRBV5-4	TRBJ2-1	TRBD1	-	CASSSGQGGNEQFF	TGTGCCAGCAGCTCGGGACAGGGAGGCAATGAGCAGTTCTTC
TRBV5-1	TRBJ2-5	-	-	CASSLDPGVETQYF	TGCGCCAGCAGCTTGGATCCGGGTGTAGAGACCCAGTACTTC
TRBV6-5	TRBJ2-1	TRBD1	-	CASSARGQGYNEQFF	TGTGCCAGCAGCGCCCGGGGACAGGGCTACAATGAGCAGTTCTTC
TRBV4-3	TRBJ2-1	-	-	CASSQRGLNYNEQFF	TGCGCCAGCAGCCAAAGGGGACTCAACTACAATGAGCAGTTCTTC
TRBV28	TRBJ2-6	-	once	CATYSYSLSGANVLTF	TGTGCCACCTATTCATACAGTCTCTCTGGGGCCAACGTCCTGACTTTC
TRBV2	TRBJ1-2	-	once	CASSEEVGYGYTF	TGTGCCAGCAGTGAGGAGGTCGGATATGGCTACACCTTC
TRBV6-5	TRBJ1-2	TRBD1	-	CASSRQGHGYTF	TGTGCCAGCAGCCGACAGGGTCATGGCTACACCTTC
TRBV13	TRBJ2-5	TRBD2	once	CASSQRLAGEFSQETQYF	TGTGCCAGCAGCCAGCGACTAGCGGGAGAATTTAGTCAAGAGACCCAGTACTTC
TRBV9	TRBJ2-3	-	-	CASSVKGDTDTQYF	TGTGCCAGCAGCGTAAAAGGAGACACAGATACGCAGTATTTT
TRBV28	TRBJ1-3	-	-	CASSNTIYF	TGTGCCAGTTCAAACACCATATATTTT